The T cell receptor beta chain under discussion was sequenced for a study of blood T cell repertoires in COVID-19. Overall study context: The origin of the acute and convalescent COVID-19 samples was the United States, Italy and Spain. The analysed material was cDNA or gDNA that came from T cells, B-cell-depleted T cells, or PBMCs.

Per the authors' pipeline: Amplification from reference gene primers served as the basis for estimated nucleated cell counts. TCRdb's table, derived via immunoSEQ multiplex PCR, lists solely in-frame clones and lacks some. The V and J calls and clone size are taken from that table; D and trimming were inferred from the DNA. The table has some 150,000 clones, more than 75% seen once; the top ten hold roughly 8%. Source material: peripheral blood. This receptor was obtained from a woman between 50 and 59 years old with active or convalescent COVID-19.

DNA of the CDR3: TGTGCCAGCAGCGGGGGACAGAGTCAAAGAGAGCCCCAGCATTTT. This encodes CASSGGQSQREPQHF. This chain links TRBV9 with TRBJ1-5, with TRBD1 matching over 7 bases. The junction had 11 bases not matched to a gene; V was cut back by 3 bases and J by 8 bases. Germline loops: CDR1 SGDLS, CDR2 YYNGEE. CDR3 length equals 15 residues.